This TCR beta chain appears in the sequencing data of a study of blood T cell repertoires in COVID-19. Some clones are missing from TCRdb's copy, which holds only in-frame ones; the method was immunoSEQ multiplex PCR. This table has about 93,000 clones, around four fifths appearing once. The CDR3 covers 13 residues. The ends were cut back, 3 bases at V and 8 bases at J, with 14 bases in the middle. Germline V gene sequence: CDR1 SQVTM, CDR2 ANQGSEA. The chain uses TRBV29-1 and TRBJ2-1; D is unresolved. The clonotype comes from a human donor in a cohort sampled during active COVID-19. The sequenced sample was peripheral blood. DNA for the CDR3: TGCAGCGTTGAGCTCTCTAGAGCGTATGAGCAGTTCTTC. This encodes CSVELSRAYEQFF.